The clone carrying this TCR beta chain was found many times. Antigen: not known. This entry belongs to a study of regulatory T cells in long-lasting Graves disease. The CDR3 has 13 residues. From germline, CDR1 is WNHNN and CDR2 SYGVQD (reference sequence). Trimming took off 4 bases at V and 3 bases at J, with 9 bases between the two ends. Study observations and caveats: Lower TCR diversity was seen in persistent Graves' patients than in newly diagnosed ones. TRBV28, TRBJ1-2 and TRBJ2-5 were favored in persistent disease.

Indicated time point: newly diagnosed GD, antithyroid drugs for less than 3 months. Construction of the TCR library relied on RNA isolated from PBMCs. In building TCR beta libraries, iRepertoire HTBI primers were used together with Arm-PCR of CDR3 regions. In TCRdb, the multiplex PCR reads were re-called with MiXCR into one record per CDR3 protein. The data show 400,000 to 450,000 distinct CDR3 sequences, with under 15% seen just once and around 15% held by the top ten. These data were likewise used in another study, on T cells in Graves' hyperthyroidism and ophthalmopathy. From that second work: Any patient presenting with uncontrolled infection, other autoimmune disease, pregnancy or lactation was left out. In the first-round RT-PCR of the TCR CDR3, the HTBI primer set was used.

J is TRBJ1-1 and V is TRBV10-1; D is unresolved. The receptor comes from a woman aged 25 to 39 with Graves disease. Specimen: peripheral blood mononuclear cells (PBMCs), collected at new diagnosis, from a patient treated with antithyroid drugs. The CDR3 sequence is CASSAWEDTEAFF. Written as DNA, the CDR3 is TGCGCCAGCAGTGCATGGGAGGACACTGAAGCTTTCTTT.